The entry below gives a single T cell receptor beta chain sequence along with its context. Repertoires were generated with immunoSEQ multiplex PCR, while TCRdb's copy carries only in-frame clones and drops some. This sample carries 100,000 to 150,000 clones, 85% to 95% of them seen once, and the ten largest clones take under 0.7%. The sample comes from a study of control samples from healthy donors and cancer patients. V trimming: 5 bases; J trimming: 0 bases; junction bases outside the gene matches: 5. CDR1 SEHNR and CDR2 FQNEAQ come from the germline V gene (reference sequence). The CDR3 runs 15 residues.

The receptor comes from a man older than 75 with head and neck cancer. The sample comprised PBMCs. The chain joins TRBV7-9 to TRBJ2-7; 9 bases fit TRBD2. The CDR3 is CASSPGTSPSYEQYF. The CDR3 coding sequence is TGTGCCAGCAGCCCCGGGACTAGCCCCTCCTACGAGCAGTACTTC. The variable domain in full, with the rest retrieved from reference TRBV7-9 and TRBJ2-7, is DTGVSQNPRHKITKRGQNVTFRCDPISEHNRLYWYRQTLGQGPEFLTYFQNEAQLEKSRLLSDRFSAERPKGSFSTLEIQRTEQGDSAMYLCASSPGTSPSYEQYFGPGTRLTVT.